These T cell receptor beta chains were read from a single sample in a study of control samples from healthy donors and cancer patients. The protocol was immunoSEQ multiplex PCR, while the TCRdb copy is restricted to in-frame clones and leaves out a portion. The table has under 450,000 clones, around 90% seen once; the top ten hold approximately 6.3%. The sample was PBMCs. All receptors come from a man in his forties with head and neck cancer. Each CDR3 is given with its conserved first and last residue. A D gene is named only where the DNA matches it firmly. The listing skips clone size in some rows; elsewhere it reads once, few, many or a size class.

v_call: TRBV19; clone_size: NA; j_call: TRBJ2-4; d_call: NA; cdr3_nt: TGTGCCAGTAGTATAGATCTCCCAGGGATAGCCAAAAACATTCAGTACTTC; cdr3_aa: CASSIDLPGIAKNIQYF
v_call: TRBV27; clone_size: NA; j_call: TRBJ1-5; d_call: NA; cdr3_nt: TGTGCCAGCAGTTATACAGGGTATGGCAATCAGCCCCAGCATTTT; cdr3_aa: CASSYTGYGNQPQHF
v_call: TRBV29-1; clone_size: NA; j_call: TRBJ2-1; d_call: NA; cdr3_nt: TGCAGCGTTCGGAACAATGAGCAGTTCTTC; cdr3_aa: CSVRNNEQFF
v_call: TRBV5-4; clone_size: NA; j_call: TRBJ2-1; d_call: TRBD2; cdr3_nt: TGTGCCAGCAGCTTGGGACTAGCGGGGACAGGTGAGCAGTTCTTC; cdr3_aa: CASSLGLAGTGEQFF
v_call: TRBV6-5; clone_size: NA; j_call: TRBJ1-1; d_call: NA; cdr3_nt: TGTGCCAGCAGGGGGTTAACTGAAGCTTTCTTT; cdr3_aa: CASRGLTEAFF
v_call: TRBV20-1; clone_size: NA; j_call: TRBJ2-3; d_call: NA; cdr3_nt: TGCAGTGCTAGTGAGGCAGATACGCAGTATTTT; cdr3_aa: CSASEADTQYF
v_call: TRBV5-6; clone_size: once; j_call: TRBJ1-5; d_call: NA; cdr3_nt: TGTGCCAGCAGCTATGGAACAGGGTACAATCAGCCCCAGCATTTT; cdr3_aa: CASSYGTGYNQPQHF
v_call: TRBV7-2; clone_size: NA; j_call: TRBJ1-2; d_call: NA; cdr3_nt: TGTGCCAGCAGCTTAGGGACCGAGTCGTACACCTTC; cdr3_aa: CASSLGTESYTF
v_call: TRBV4-1; clone_size: NA; j_call: TRBJ2-7; d_call: NA; cdr3_nt: TGCGCCAGCAGCCGGGGTTACGAGCAGTACTTC; cdr3_aa: CASSRGYEQYF
v_call: TRBV27; clone_size: NA; j_call: TRBJ2-5; d_call: NA; cdr3_nt: TGTGCCAGCAGTTCCTTGGCGGGTAGACAAGAGACCCAGTACTTC; cdr3_aa: CASSSLAGRQETQYF
v_call: TRBV5-1; clone_size: NA; j_call: TRBJ2-3; d_call: TRBD2; cdr3_nt: TGCGCCAGCAGCTTGTCTGCGGGAGCAGATACGCAGTATTTT; cdr3_aa: CASSLSAGADTQYF
v_call: TRBV11-3; clone_size: many; j_call: TRBJ2-3; d_call: TRBD2; cdr3_nt: TGTGCCAGCAGCTTACGAAGCGGGAGTTCCGATACGCAGTATTTT; cdr3_aa: CASSLRSGSSDTQYF
v_call: TRBV5-4; clone_size: NA; j_call: TRBJ2-7; d_call: NA; cdr3_nt: TGTGCCAGCAGCTTGGGCCGGAGCTACGAGCAGTACTTC; cdr3_aa: CASSLGRSYEQYF
v_call: TRBV7-9; clone_size: once; j_call: TRBJ2-1; d_call: NA; cdr3_nt: TGTGCCAGCAGCCCATCGCGGGAGCAGTTCTTC; cdr3_aa: CASSPSREQFF
v_call: TRBV4-3; clone_size: NA; j_call: TRBJ1-1; d_call: NA; cdr3_nt: TGCGCCAGCAGCCAAATTTGGGACGGGTACACTGAAGCTTTCTTT; cdr3_aa: CASSQIWDGYTEAFF
v_call: TRBV10-1; clone_size: NA; j_call: TRBJ2-2; d_call: NA; cdr3_nt: TGCGCCAGCAGTGCTTCTGGGATAGGCACCGGGGAGCTGTTTTTT; cdr3_aa: CASSASGIGTGELFF
v_call: TRBV15; clone_size: NA; j_call: TRBJ2-2; d_call: TRBD1; cdr3_nt: TGTGCCACCAGCAACAGGGGCACCGGGGAGCTGTTTTTT; cdr3_aa: CATSNRGTGELFF
v_call: TRBV10-3; clone_size: NA; j_call: TRBJ1-5; d_call: NA; cdr3_nt: TGTGCCATCAGTGTTGGAGATGGAGGGACTTATCAGCCCCAGCATTTT; cdr3_aa: CAISVGDGGTYQPQHF
v_call: TRBV24-1; clone_size: few; j_call: TRBJ1-1; d_call: NA; cdr3_nt: TGTGCCACCAGTGATCCAGGGACTGAAGCTTTCTTT; cdr3_aa: CATSDPGTEAFF
v_call: TRBV6-2/TRBV6-3; clone_size: NA; j_call: TRBJ2-5; d_call: TRBD2; cdr3_nt: TGTGCCAGCAGTTACGGACTAGCGGGGGGGCGATACCAAGAGACCCAGTACTTC; cdr3_aa: CASSYGLAGGRYQETQYF